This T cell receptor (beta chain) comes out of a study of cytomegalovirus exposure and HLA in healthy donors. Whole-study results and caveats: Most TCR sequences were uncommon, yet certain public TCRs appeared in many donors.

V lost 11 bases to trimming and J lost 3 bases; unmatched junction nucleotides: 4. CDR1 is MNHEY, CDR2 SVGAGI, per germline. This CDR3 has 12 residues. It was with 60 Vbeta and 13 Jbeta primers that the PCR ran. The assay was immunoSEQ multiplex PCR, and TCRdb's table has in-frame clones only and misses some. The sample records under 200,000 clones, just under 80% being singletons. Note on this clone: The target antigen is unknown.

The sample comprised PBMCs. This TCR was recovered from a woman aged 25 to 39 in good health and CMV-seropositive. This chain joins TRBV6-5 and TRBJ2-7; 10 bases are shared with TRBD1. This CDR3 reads CASRDRGYEQYF. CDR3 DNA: TGTGCCTCCCGGGACAGGGGCTACGAGCAGTACTTC.